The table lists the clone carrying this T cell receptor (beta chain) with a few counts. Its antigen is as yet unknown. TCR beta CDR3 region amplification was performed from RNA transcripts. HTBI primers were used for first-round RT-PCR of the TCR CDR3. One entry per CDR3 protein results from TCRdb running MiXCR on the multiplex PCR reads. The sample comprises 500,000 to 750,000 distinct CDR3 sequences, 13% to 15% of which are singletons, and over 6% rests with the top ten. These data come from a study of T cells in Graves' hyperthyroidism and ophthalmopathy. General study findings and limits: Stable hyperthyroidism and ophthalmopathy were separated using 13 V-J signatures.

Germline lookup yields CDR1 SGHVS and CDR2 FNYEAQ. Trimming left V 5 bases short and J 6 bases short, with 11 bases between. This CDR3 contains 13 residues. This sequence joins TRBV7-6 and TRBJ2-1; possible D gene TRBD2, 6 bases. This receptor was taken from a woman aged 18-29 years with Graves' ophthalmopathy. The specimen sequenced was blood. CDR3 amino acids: CASSREWGNEQFF. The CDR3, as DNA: TGTGCCAGCAGCCGGGAGTGGGGCAATGAGCAGTTCTTC.